This T cell receptor (beta chain) stems from a study of shared clonotypes between healthy human individuals. The CDR3 totals 16 residues. Between the trimmed V and J ends, which lost 4 bases and 2 bases, there was a span of 16 bases. Germline V gene lookup returns CDR1 SGHRS and CDR2 YFSETQ. Genomic DNA per cell subset filled all wells of several immunoSEQ plates. Only in-frame clones appear in the TCRdb table, and some are missing; sequencing was by immunoSEQ multiplex PCR. The table includes nearly 1 million clones, less than 85% detected once. Material: memory CD4+ T cells sorted from blood. As for subset: CD45RA-negative fraction. The receptor comes from a man in his late teens or twenties in good health. V gene TRBV5-1 combines with J gene TRBJ1-5, with D unresolved. The CDR3 region is CASSPGRAGGNQPQHF. The CDR3 nucleotides are TGCGCCAGCAGCCCCGGGAGAGCCGGGGGCAATCAGCCCCAGCATTTT.